Shown below are 19 T cell receptor beta chains from a single sample sequenced in a study of blood T cell repertoires in COVID-19. Method: immunoSEQ multiplex PCR; TCRdb's copy keeps in-frame clones and lacks some. The sample includes roughly 170,000 clones, approximately 80% of them seen just once. The sample comprised PBMCs or T cells enriched from blood (not recorded which). Source of these receptors: a woman aged 45-65 years who had recovered from COVID-19.

This rearrangement joins TRBV5-5 to TRBJ2-7; possible D gene TRBD1, 6 bases. Germline values: CDR1 SGHKS, CDR2 YYEKEE (reference sequence). V lost 6 bases, J lost 1 base, and 11 bases lay in between. CDR3 size: 13 residues. The CDR3 loop reads CASTRDKSYEQYF. The DNA for the CDR3 is TGTGCCAGCACCCGGGACAAATCCTACGAGCAGTACTTC. Drawing the rest from reference TRBV5-5 and TRBJ2-7, the complete variable domain is DAGVTQSPTHLIKTRGQQVTLRCSPISGHKSVSWYQQVLGQGPQFIFQYYEKEERGRGNFPDRFSARQFPNYSSELNVNALLLGDSALYLCASTRDKSYEQYFGPGTRLTVT.

DNA for the CDR3: TGTGCCAGCAGCCAGGGACTAGCGAAGGGAAATGAGCAGTTCTTC. Its translation is CASSQGLAKGNEQFF. J is TRBJ2-1 and V is TRBV11-3, with TRBD2 matching over 10 bases. The V gene's germline CDR1 is SGHNT and CDR2 YENEEA. The CDR3 runs to 15 residues. The ends lost 5 bases at V and 7 bases at J; junction bases unmatched: 8.

About this clone itself: One end of the junction is discordant with germline, which a read error may explain. The chain is built from TRBV5-1 and TRBJ2-7; TRBD2 might be the D (6 bases). The CDR3 loop spans 13 amino acids. CDR1 and CDR2 (germline): SGHRS, YFSETQ. CDR3 nucleotide sequence: TGCGCCAGCAGTTATACGGACGGAGGGATAAGGGACTTC. Protein: CASSYTDGGIRDF.

The gene calls are TRBV7-6 and TRBJ1-2; D uncertain. V shed 10 bases and J shed 4 bases, with 10 bases lying between them. The germline CDR1 and CDR2 sequences are SGHVS and FNYEAQ. This CDR3 has 11 residues. CDR3 nucleotide sequence: TGTGCCACCCTAGGTCCCTATGGCTACACCTTC. This translates into CATLGPYGYTF.

The chain joins TRBV28 to TRBJ2-5; D may be TRBD1 (6 bases). The V end was cut by 8 bases, the J end by 5 bases, with 15 bases between. The CDR3 length is 13 residues. CDR1 is MDHEN and CDR2 is SYDVKM in the germline V gene. The CDR3 loop is CASVRGQTETQYF. CDR3 coding DNA: TGTGCCAGCGTCCGGGGACAAACGGAGACCCAGTACTTC. The entire variable domain, with the rest obtained from reference TRBV28 and TRBJ2-5, is as follows: DVKVTQSSRYLVKRTGEKVFLECVQDMDHENMFWYRQDPGLGLRLIYFSYDVKMKEKGDIPEGYSVSREKKERFSLILESASTNQTSMYLCASVRGQTETQYFGPGTRLLVL.

The gene calls are TRBV11-2 and TRBJ1-2; weak D call: TRBD1 (5 bases). CDR3 length equals 14 residues. Trimming took 1 base from V and 4 from J, leaving 10 bases between them. Germline V CDR1 and CDR2: SGHAT, FQNNGV. CDR3 sequence reads: CASSLGGSIYGYTF. Written as DNA, the CDR3 is TGTGCCAGCAGCTTAGGGGGCAGTATCTATGGCTACACCTTC.

The chain is built from TRBV5-5 and TRBJ1-3, with TRBD1 matching 11 bases. Germline assignment: CDR1 SGHKS and CDR2 YYEKEE (reference sequence). The CDR3 covers 15 residues. Trimming at V came to 4 bases and at J to 4 bases, leaving 4 bases not matched to a gene. The CDR3 region is CASSMDRGQGNTIYF. DNA of the CDR3: TGTGCCAGCAGCATGGACAGGGGGCAAGGAAACACCATATATTTT.

V gene TRBV18 combines with J gene TRBJ1-5, with TRBD1 matching over 8 bases. CDR1 and CDR2 from the germline V gene are KGHSH and LQKENI. Trimming cost V 3 bases and J 2 bases; bases outside gene matches: 9. This CDR3 contains 17 residues. In DNA, the CDR3 is TGTGCCAGCTCACCGCAATCAGGGGGCTTTCGCAATCAGCCCCAGCATTTT. Encoded protein: CASSPQSGGFRNQPQHF.

This chain links TRBV28 with TRBJ1-5, with D unresolved. The V gene's germline CDR1 is MDHEN and CDR2 SYDVKM. The CDR3 has 15 residues. V dropped 4 bases and J dropped 1 base, with 11 bases sitting between them. The CDR3: CASSSLVPSNQPQHF. CDR3 nucleotides: TGTGCCAGCAGTTCCCTCGTTCCGAGCAATCAGCCCCAGCATTTT.

The chain uses TRBV7-9 and TRBJ1-2; D gene unclear. Trimming removed 1 base from V and 6 bases from J, with 9 bases in between. The CDR3 is 13 residues long. CDR1 and CDR2 (germline): SEHNR, FQNEAQ (reference sequence). The CDR3 nucleotides are TGTGCCAGCAGCTTAGTTGGGAGGGATGGCTACACCTTC. It codes for CASSLVGRDGYTF.

The chain joins TRBV10-2 to TRBJ1-1; possible D gene TRBD1, 5 bases. The CDR3 contains 12 residues. Looked up from germline, CDR1 is WSHSY and CDR2 is SAAADI. V was clipped by 8 bases and J by 0 bases, with 7 bases between them. CDR3 bases: TGCGCCAGCCGGGGGATGAACACTGAAGCTTTCTTT. Translated, it gives CASRGMNTEAFF.

This clone was counted a single time. The V gene is TRBV7-2, the J gene TRBJ1-1; maybe TRBD1 (6 bases). The CDR3 totals 15 residues. CDR1 is SGHTA and CDR2 is FQGNSA in the germline V gene. The V gene lost 3 bases and the J gene lost 4 bases, with 15 bases spanning the gap. The CDR3 sequence is CASSLAGALSTEAFF. CDR3 nucleotides: TGTGCCAGCAGCTTGGCGGGGGCGTTGAGCACTGAAGCTTTCTTT.

The chain links TRBV6-5 to TRBJ1-5; possible D gene TRBD1, 5 bases. V was pared by 6 bases and J by 0 bases, with 12 bases between. CDR1 is MNHEY, CDR2 SVGAGI, per germline. The CDR3 runs 15 residues. CDR3 in amino acids: CASRMGQYSNQPQHF. The CDR3 DNA reads TGTGCCAGCAGGATGGGGCAGTATAGCAATCAGCCCCAGCATTTT.

This clone has a handful of counts. The chain combines TRBV27 with TRBJ1-6, with D possibly matching TRBD1 (5 bases). The CDR3 loop spans 15 amino acids. V was clipped by 8 bases and J by 1 base, with 12 bases between them. The germline V gene encodes CDR1 MNHEY and CDR2 SMNVEV (reference sequence). The CDR3 is CASRQGGSYNSPLHF. CDR3 DNA sequence: TGTGCCAGCCGGCAGGGAGGATCCTATAATTCACCCCTCCACTTT.

The chain employs TRBV28 and TRBJ1-2; TRBD1 aligns across 8 bases. Losses at the gene ends were 5 bases for V and 5 bases for J; bases not matched to a gene: 13. CDR3 length: 16 residues. Looked up from germline, CDR1 is MDHEN and CDR2 is SYDVKM. DNA for the CDR3: TGTGCCAGCAGTCCTCCCAGGCAGGGGGCGCGTTATGGCTACACCTTC. It codes for CASSPPRQGARYGYTF.

The chain recombines TRBV19 with TRBJ1-2, with TRBD1 identical over 8 bases. Germline V gene data show CDR1 as LNHDA and CDR2 as SQIVND (reference sequence). CDR3 length: 14 amino acids. V trimming: 2 bases; J trimming: 4 bases; junction bases outside the gene matches: 3. The CDR3 DNA is TGTGCCAGTAGTATACCAGGGACAGGCTATGGCTACACCTTC. Translated: CASSIPGTGYGYTF.

The rearrangement uses TRBV9 and TRBJ1-3, with D perhaps matching TRBD1 (5 bases). V lost 0 bases and J 7 bases, leaving 17 bases between the germline ends. Looked up from germline, CDR1 is SGDLS and CDR2 is YYNGEE. The CDR3 runs to 16 residues. The chain's CDR3 is CASSVELSARANTIYF. In DNA, the CDR3 is TGTGCCAGCAGCGTAGAATTGTCGGCCAGGGCGAACACCATATATTTT.

The count of this clone is one. As DNA, the CDR3 is TGTGCCAGCAGCAGACGGACACTCATGAACACTGAAGCTTTCTTT. This sequence encodes CASSRRTLMNTEAFF. This chain links TRBV27 with TRBJ1-1; D may be TRBD1 (5 bases). CDR3 length: 15 amino acids. Germline CDR1 and CDR2: MNHEY and SMNVEV (reference sequence). V was clipped by 6 bases and J by 0 bases, with 14 bases between them.

The chain employs TRBV7-9 and TRBJ1-2; 10 bases fit TRBD1. CDR3 size: 16 residues. Losses at the gene ends were 1 base for V and 7 bases for J; bases not matched to a gene: 9. CDR1 is SEHNR, CDR2 FQNEAQ, per germline (reference sequence). The DNA for the CDR3 is TGTGCCAGCAGCTTAGGGTTGGGGGGACAGGGGAGTGGCTACACCTTC. Protein sequence: CASSLGLGGQGSGYTF. Full variable domain (rest looked up from reference TRBV7-9 and TRBJ1-2): DTGVSQNPRHKITKRGQNVTFRCDPISEHNRLYWYRQTLGQGPEFLTYFQNEAQLEKSRLLSDRFSAERPKGSFSTLEIQRTEQGDSAMYLCASSLGLGGQGSGYTFGSGTRLTVV.